This T cell receptor (beta chain) was sequenced for a study of T-cell memory formation after mild COVID-19. Overall study: Among the donors, TCR clusters were largely specific to each donor.

This CDR3 has 13 residues. Germline loops: CDR1 SQVTM, CDR2 ANQGSEA. The V gene lost 5 bases and the J gene lost 4 bases, with 13 bases spanning the gap. TCRdb re-called the 5' RACE reads with MiXCR, one entry per CDR3 protein. Of just over 60,000 distinct CDR3 sequences detected, about 10% appear once; the ten largest clones hold about 1.1%. Ten or more counts support this clonotype. The V and J genes are TRBV29-1 and TRBJ2-3; tentative D call: TRBD1 (6 bases). Sequenced material: PBMCs or a T cell subset sorted from them (not recorded which). The TCR sequence derives from a man between 18 and 35 years old who had mild COVID-19 (a few samples of this study predate the infection). Cell type and time point are not known. The CDR3 sequence: CSVCTGSADTQYF. The CDR3 region has the DNA TGCAGCGTTTGTACAGGGAGCGCAGATACGCAGTATTTT.